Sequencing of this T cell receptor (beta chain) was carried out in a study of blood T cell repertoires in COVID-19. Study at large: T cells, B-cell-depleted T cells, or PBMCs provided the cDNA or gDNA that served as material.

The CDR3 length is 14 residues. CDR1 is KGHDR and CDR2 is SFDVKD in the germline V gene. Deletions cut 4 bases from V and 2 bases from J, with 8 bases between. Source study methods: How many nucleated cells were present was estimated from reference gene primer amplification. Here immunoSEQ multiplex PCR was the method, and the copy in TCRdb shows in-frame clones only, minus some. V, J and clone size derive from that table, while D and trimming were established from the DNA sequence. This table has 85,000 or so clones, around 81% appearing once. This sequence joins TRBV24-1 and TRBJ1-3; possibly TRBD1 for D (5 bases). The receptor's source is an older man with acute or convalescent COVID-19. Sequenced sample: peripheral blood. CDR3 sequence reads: CATSDSGTGNTIYF. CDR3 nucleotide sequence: TGTGCCACCAGTGACTCAGGGACTGGAAACACCATATATTTT.